Listed below are T cell receptor beta chains from one sample, sequenced in a study of shared clonotypes between healthy human individuals. The table came from immunoSEQ multiplex PCR; TCRdb's copy has only in-frame clones and leaves some out. The top ten hold approximately 1.7% of the sample, which has roughly 2.1 million clones, about 93% seen once. The specimen sequenced was naive CD8+ T cells from PBMCs. Receptor source: a man between 18 and 35 years old in good health. Some clones in this sample may be carry-over from other donors' samples. Each CDR3 is given without its conserved first and last residue. Each record gives: V gene, CDR3 protein.

v_call: TRBV28
cdr3_aa: ASSWSSDGYNSPLH

v_call: TRBV28
cdr3_aa: ASSLKTVTSGDTQY

v_call: TRBV5-6
cdr3_aa: ASSLGQGGQY

v_call: TRBV4-1
cdr3_aa: ASSQWAAETQY

v_call: TRBV19
cdr3_aa: ASSSEGTPSYEQY

v_call: TRBV28
cdr3_aa: ASSLPHLKGRGLNYGYT

v_call: TRBV19
cdr3_aa: ASSILAGASYEQY

v_call: TRBV4-3
cdr3_aa: ASSQGPPGGLNQPQH

v_call: TRBV9
cdr3_aa: ASSPNRDYGYT

v_call: TRBV7-9
cdr3_aa: ASSSPPQGRSTNEKLF

v_call: TRBV29-1
cdr3_aa: SVLGGDGQETQY

v_call: TRBV9
cdr3_aa: ASSTGGVNTEAF

v_call: TRBV5-6
cdr3_aa: ASSSGTVSYEQY

v_call: TRBV6-1
cdr3_aa: ASSDRRGDQPQH

v_call: TRBV27
cdr3_aa: ASSVYPSGLTYNEQF

v_call: TRBV7-9
cdr3_aa: ASSKQSHYGYT

v_call: TRBV13
cdr3_aa: ASSPDRHYEQY

v_call: TRBV7-9
cdr3_aa: ASSFGTPPNEQF

v_call: TRBV11-2
cdr3_aa: ASRKEAYEQY

v_call: TRBV7-7
cdr3_aa: ASSPLRGSVKGGSYNEQF

v_call: TRBV4-2
cdr3_aa: ASSHSRGGLHNEQF

v_call: TRBV2
cdr3_aa: ASSFNGVYEQY

v_call: TRBV7-9
cdr3_aa: ASSARGRDEQY

v_call: TRBV7-8
cdr3_aa: ASSIGDRGNSPLH

v_call: TRBV7-3
cdr3_aa: ASSLSGGDTEAF

v_call: TRBV15
cdr3_aa: ATSRDGDGGLGIRLY

v_call: TRBV27
cdr3_aa: ASSLKAGASYNEQF

v_call: TRBV28
cdr3_aa: ASSLTGTAGRETQY

v_call: TRBV5-5
cdr3_aa: ASSLAGGQGIPGYT

v_call: TRBV27
cdr3_aa: ASSLDGPYEQY

v_call: TRBV4-3
cdr3_aa: ASSQGSGVKNIQY

v_call: TRBV27
cdr3_aa: ASSYTPNYGYT

v_call: TRBV7-9
cdr3_aa: ASSLGVGAPTEAF

v_call: TRBV5-1
cdr3_aa: ASSIGQEAF

v_call: TRBV28
cdr3_aa: ASSTYLPGALRDEQF

v_call: TRBV11-2
cdr3_aa: ASSPSLYGTPALNTEAF

v_call: TRBV18
cdr3_aa: ASSLNHYPGEQY

v_call: TRBV7-9
cdr3_aa: ASSFPLGGYGYT

v_call: TRBV6-1
cdr3_aa: ASSELEGGQNIQY

v_call: TRBV5-6
cdr3_aa: ASSLTSGSPGMSTDTQY

v_call: TRBV28
cdr3_aa: ASSPRLAGTYEQY

v_call: TRBV27
cdr3_aa: ASSSGGGQVNTEAF

v_call: TRBV28
cdr3_aa: ASTLQGGSYEQY

v_call: TRBV14
cdr3_aa: ASSQAPWVAGELF

v_call: TRBV28
cdr3_aa: ASSLSRNSGNTIY

v_call: TRBV15
cdr3_aa: ATSNDRGTPDYEQY

v_call: TRBV27
cdr3_aa: ASSSSQGNSNQPQH

v_call: TRBV9
cdr3_aa: ASSVDGVSGNTIY

v_call: TRBV10-3
cdr3_aa: ATRGDGKQETQY

v_call: TRBV4-3
cdr3_aa: ASSPSRGVSYGYT

v_call: TRBV28
cdr3_aa: ASSFWGANTGELF

v_call: TRBV9
cdr3_aa: ASSAGGQDFLEQY

v_call: TRBV9
cdr3_aa: ASSATSGDPDTQY

v_call: TRBV5-4
cdr3_aa: ASSSYDRNTGELF

v_call: TRBV4-3
cdr3_aa: ASGAIEGQGESGYT